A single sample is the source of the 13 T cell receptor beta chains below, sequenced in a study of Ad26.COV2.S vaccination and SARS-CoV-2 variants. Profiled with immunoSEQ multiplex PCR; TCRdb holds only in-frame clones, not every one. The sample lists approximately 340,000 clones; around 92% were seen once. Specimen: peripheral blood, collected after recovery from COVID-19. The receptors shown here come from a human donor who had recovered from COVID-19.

Here the CDR3 reads CASSQGGARPETQYF. CDR3 sequence (DNA): TGCGCCAGCAGCCAAGGAGGGGCTAGACCTGAGACCCAGTACTTC. The genes are TRBV4-1 and TRBJ2-5; D may correspond to TRBD1 or TRBD2 (5 bases each). Germline CDR1 is MGHRA and CDR2 is YSYEKL. This CDR3 is 15 amino acids long. V lost 1 base to trimming and J lost 5 bases, with 14 bases between them.

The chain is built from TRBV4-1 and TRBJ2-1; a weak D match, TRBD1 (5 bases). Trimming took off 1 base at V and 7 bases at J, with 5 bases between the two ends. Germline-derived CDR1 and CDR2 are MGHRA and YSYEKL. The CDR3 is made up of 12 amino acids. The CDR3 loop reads CASSQAGNEQFF. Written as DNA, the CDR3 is TGCGCCAGCAGCCAAGCAGGGAATGAGCAGTTCTTC.

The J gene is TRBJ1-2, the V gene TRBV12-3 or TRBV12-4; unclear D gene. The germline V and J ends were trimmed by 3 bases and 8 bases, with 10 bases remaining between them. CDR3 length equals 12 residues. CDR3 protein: CASSFWSGGYTF. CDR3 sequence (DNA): TGTGCCAGCAGTTTCTGGAGTGGAGGCTACACCTTC.

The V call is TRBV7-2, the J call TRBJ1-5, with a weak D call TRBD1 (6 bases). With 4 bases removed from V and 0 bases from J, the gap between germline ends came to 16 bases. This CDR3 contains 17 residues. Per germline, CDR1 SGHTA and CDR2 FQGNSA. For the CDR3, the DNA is TGTGCCAGCAGCTGGGGGGGGCTTGAGAGTAGCAATCAGCCCCAGCATTTT. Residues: CASSWGGLESSNQPQHF.

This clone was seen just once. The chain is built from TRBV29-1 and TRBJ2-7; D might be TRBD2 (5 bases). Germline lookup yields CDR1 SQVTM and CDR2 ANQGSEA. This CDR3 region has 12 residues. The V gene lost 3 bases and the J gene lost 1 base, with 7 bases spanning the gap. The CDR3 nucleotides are TGCAGCGTTGAGACTAAATCCTACGAGCAGTACTTC. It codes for CSVETKSYEQYF.

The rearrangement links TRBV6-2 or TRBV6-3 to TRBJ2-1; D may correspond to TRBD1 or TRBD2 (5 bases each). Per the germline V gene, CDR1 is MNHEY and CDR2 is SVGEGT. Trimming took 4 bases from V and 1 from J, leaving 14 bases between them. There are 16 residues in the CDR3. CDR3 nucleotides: TGTGCCAGCAGTTGCGAACGGGGCTATTCCTACAATGAGCAGTTCTTC. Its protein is CASSCERGYSYNEQFF.

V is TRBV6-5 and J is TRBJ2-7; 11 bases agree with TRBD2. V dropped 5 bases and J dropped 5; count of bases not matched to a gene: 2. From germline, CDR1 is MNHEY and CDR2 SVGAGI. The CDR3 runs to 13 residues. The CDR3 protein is CASSRLAGNEQYF. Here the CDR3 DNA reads TGTGCCAGCAGTCGACTAGCGGGAAACGAGCAGTACTTC.

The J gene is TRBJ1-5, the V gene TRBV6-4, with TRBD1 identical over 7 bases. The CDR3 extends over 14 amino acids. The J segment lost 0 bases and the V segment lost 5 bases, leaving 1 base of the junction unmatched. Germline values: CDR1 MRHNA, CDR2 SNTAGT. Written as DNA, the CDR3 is TGTGCCAGCAGTAGACAGGGTAGCAATCAGCCCCAGCATTTT. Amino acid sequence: CASSRQGSNQPQHF.

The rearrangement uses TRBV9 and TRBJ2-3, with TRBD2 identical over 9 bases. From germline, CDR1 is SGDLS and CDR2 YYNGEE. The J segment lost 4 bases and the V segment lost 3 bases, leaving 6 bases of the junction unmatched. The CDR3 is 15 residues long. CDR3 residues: CASSGTSVDSDTQYF. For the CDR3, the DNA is TGTGCCAGCAGCGGGACTAGCGTCGACTCAGATACGCAGTATTTT.

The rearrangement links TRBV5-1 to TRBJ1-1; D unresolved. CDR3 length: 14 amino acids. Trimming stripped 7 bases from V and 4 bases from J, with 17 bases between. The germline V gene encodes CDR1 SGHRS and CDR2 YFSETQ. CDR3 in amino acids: CASELGLGPTEAFF. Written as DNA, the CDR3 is TGCGCCAGCGAGCTAGGGCTGGGCCCCACTGAAGCTTTCTTT.

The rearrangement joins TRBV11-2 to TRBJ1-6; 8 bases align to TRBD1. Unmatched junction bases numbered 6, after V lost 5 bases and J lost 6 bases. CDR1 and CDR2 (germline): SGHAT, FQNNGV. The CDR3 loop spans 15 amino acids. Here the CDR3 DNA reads TGTGCCAGCAGCACAAGACAGGGGAGTAATTCACCCCTCCACTTT. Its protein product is CASSTRQGSNSPLHF.

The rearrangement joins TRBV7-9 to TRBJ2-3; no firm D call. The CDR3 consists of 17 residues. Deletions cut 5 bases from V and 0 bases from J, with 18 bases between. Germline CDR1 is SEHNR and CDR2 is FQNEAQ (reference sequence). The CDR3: CASSPLPASSSTDTQYF. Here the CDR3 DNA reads TGTGCCAGCAGCCCCCTTCCGGCAAGCTCTAGCACAGATACGCAGTATTTT.

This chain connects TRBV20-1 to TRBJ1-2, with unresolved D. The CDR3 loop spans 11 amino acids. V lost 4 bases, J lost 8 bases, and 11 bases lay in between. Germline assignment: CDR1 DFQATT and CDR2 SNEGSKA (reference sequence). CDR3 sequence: CSANTLGGYTF. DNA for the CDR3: TGCAGTGCTAACACCTTGGGGGGCTACACCTTC.